One TCR beta chain is described in this entry. Its antigen is currently unknown. These data originate in a study of human T cells and chemical hapten exposure. Study context: Across samples, TCR yields varied, mostly owing to small differences in pooled library volumes. Study results and limitations: Against controls, expanded TCRs gave rise to significantly more large CDR3 similarity clusters.

As for time point: pre-sensitization, week 0. Indicated treatment: therapeutic diphenylcyclopropenone sensitization with weekly scalp DPC. The CDR3 runs 17 residues. Individual cDNA molecules received unique molecular identifiers in the library. TCRdb independently ran MiXCR on the RACE reads; one entry per CDR3 protein. The data hold 250,000 or so distinct CDR3 sequences, with 7.5% to 8% observed a single time. This receptor was identified in a man younger than 30 with alopecia areata. Some clones in this sample may be carry-over from other donors' samples. The specimen was whole blood, collected in connection with sensitization to the hapten diphenylcyclopropenone (DPC). This chain connects TRBV21-1 to TRBJ2-7; the D call in the table, TRBD1, was not verified against the DNA. TRBV21-1 is tagged as a pseudogene. The CDR3 DNA follows: TGTGCCAGCAGCAACACCGGACAGGGGTCGGGTCGATACGAGCAGTACTTC. It translates to CASSNTGQGSGRYEQYF.